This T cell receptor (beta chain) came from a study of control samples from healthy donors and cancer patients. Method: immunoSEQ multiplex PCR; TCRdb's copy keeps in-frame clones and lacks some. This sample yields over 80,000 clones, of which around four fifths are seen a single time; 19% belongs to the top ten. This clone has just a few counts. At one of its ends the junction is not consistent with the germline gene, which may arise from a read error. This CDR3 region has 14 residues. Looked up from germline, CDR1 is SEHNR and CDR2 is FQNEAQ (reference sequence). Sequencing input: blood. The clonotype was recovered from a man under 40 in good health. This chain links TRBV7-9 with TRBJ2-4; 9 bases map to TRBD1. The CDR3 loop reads CASSFAGTGSPMDF. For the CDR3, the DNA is TGTGCCAGCAGCTTCGCCGGGACAGGGAGTCCGATGGACTTC.